Below are 23 T cell receptor beta chains sequenced from a single sample in a study of identical twins. TCRdb reprocessed the 5' RACE reads via MiXCR and lists one record per CDR3 protein. The data show 570,000 or so distinct CDR3 sequences, 9.6% seen once. This sample also appeared in a second study, on yellow fever vaccine responses in identical twins.

Sequencing input: PBMCs. The receptor set was obtained from a young woman in good health.

The chain is built from TRBV10-3 and TRBJ2-5, with D tentatively TRBD1 (6 bases). Germline V gene data show CDR1 as ENHRY and CDR2 as SYGVKD. The germline V and J ends were trimmed by 4 bases and 3 bases, with 9 bases remaining between them. The CDR3 is 13 residues long. CDR3 residues: CAISADRKETQYF. The CDR3 nucleotides are TGTGCCATCAGTGCCGACAGGAAAGAGACCCAGTACTTC.

This clonotype was observed a handful of times. This chain's CDR3 is CSARDSRVFNEKLFF. The CDR3, as DNA: TGCAGTGCTAGAGATTCAAGGGTTTTTAATGAAAAACTGTTTTTT. The chain couples TRBV20-1 to TRBJ1-4, with unresolved D. With 0 bases removed from V and 4 bases from J, the gap between germline ends came to 12 bases. CDR1 is DFQATT, CDR2 SNEGSKA, per germline (reference sequence). The CDR3 runs to 15 residues.

In this sample, this clonotype turned up a few times. The chain employs TRBV28 and TRBJ1-1; D is unclear. The V end was cut by 6 bases, the J end by 0 bases, with 14 bases between. The V gene's germline CDR1 is MDHEN and CDR2 SYDVKM. The CDR3 runs 15 residues. The CDR3 sequence is CASRPLSSMNTEAFF. CDR3 DNA: TGTGCCAGCAGGCCACTGAGCTCTATGAACACTGAAGCTTTCTTT.

This clonotype was counted ten times or more. The chain uses TRBV29-1 and TRBJ2-1, with 11 bases identical to TRBD2. The CDR3 covers 14 residues. Germline trimming cut 7 bases from V and 4 bases from J; bases unmatched to any gene: 6. CDR1 and CDR2 (germline): SQVTM, ANQGSEA. CDR3 sequence: CSATTSGGYNEQFF. CDR3 coding DNA: TGCAGCGCAACCACTAGCGGGGGATACAATGAGCAGTTCTTC.

The rearrangement joins TRBV6-1 to TRBJ1-1; possible D gene TRBD1, 6 bases. In germline, CDR1 is MNHNS, CDR2 SASEGT. The length of the CDR3 is 14 residues. V dropped 4 bases and J dropped 4 bases, with 13 bases sitting between them. The CDR3 is CASSGTGWGTEAFF. CDR3 nucleotide sequence: TGTGCCAGCAGTGGTACAGGGTGGGGCACTGAAGCTTTCTTT.

The chain combines TRBV3-1 with TRBJ2-1, with a weak D call TRBD1 (6 bases). The CDR3 length is 19 residues. Germline loops: CDR1 LGHDT, CDR2 YNNKEL (reference sequence). V was cut by 8 bases and J by 0 bases, with 26 bases left in between. The CDR3 region is CASCPPRGRGYSSYNEQFF. CDR3 DNA: TGTGCCAGCTGCCCCCCCCGGGGCAGGGGTTATAGCTCCTACAATGAGCAGTTCTTC.

Here the CDR3 reads CASSDREGYEQYF. The DNA of the CDR3 is TGTGCCAGCAGTGATAGAGAGGGGTACGAGCAGTACTTC. The chain recombines TRBV6-1 with TRBJ2-7; D possibly matches TRBD1 or TRBD2 (5 bases each). Germline V gives CDR1 MNHNS, CDR2 SASEGT. The CDR3 is made up of 13 amino acids. The V end was cut by 3 bases, the J end by 4 bases, with 10 bases between.

This chain uses TRBV11-2 with TRBJ2-7, with D hard to call. Trimming stripped 5 bases from V and 2 bases from J, with 10 bases between. CDR1 is SGHAT, CDR2 FQNNGV, per germline. This CDR3 region has 13 residues. DNA of the CDR3: TGTGCCAGCAGCCCACTTATAACCTACGAGCAGTACTTC. It translates to CASSPLITYEQYF.

This clonotype was observed a handful of times. The CDR3 DNA is TGTGCCATCAGTGAGGTTGGCGGAGACGAGCAGTACTTC. Translation: CAISEVGGDEQYF. The chain employs TRBV10-3 and TRBJ2-7; D is uncertain. This CDR3 spans 13 amino acids. Germline CDR1 reads ENHRY; CDR2 reads SYGVKD. The germline V and J ends were trimmed by 2 bases and 5 bases, with 10 bases remaining between them.

The DNA for the CDR3 is TGTGCCAGCAGAGAAACGGGACTATTCTACAATGAGCAGTTCTTC. This encodes CASRETGLFYNEQFF. The chain carries TRBV7-8 and TRBJ2-1; 7 positions match TRBD2. The V gene's germline CDR1 is SGHVS and CDR2 FQNEAQ. CDR3 length: 15 residues. V gave up 6 bases and J gave up 3 bases; unmatched junction bases: 8.

This clonotype has at least ten counts. The chain combines TRBV27 with TRBJ2-7; 11 bases line up with TRBD2. Per germline, CDR1 MNHEY and CDR2 SMNVEV (reference sequence). V dropped 7 bases and J dropped 7; count of bases not matched to a gene: 9. The CDR3 loop spans 14 amino acids. CDR3 in amino acids: CASKQTSGIPEQYF. DNA for the CDR3: TGTGCCAGCAAACAGACTAGCGGGATCCCAGAGCAGTACTTC.

The chain uses TRBV27 and TRBJ2-1; 8 nucleotides line up with TRBD2. Looked up from germline, CDR1 is MNHEY and CDR2 is SMNVEV (reference sequence). The CDR3 consists of 16 residues. With V trimmed by 3 bases and J by 9 bases, 13 bases remained unmatched. CDR3 DNA: TGTGCCAGCAGTTTTGCTGCGGCGGGACTAGGGGGTGAGCAGTTCTTC. It codes for CASSFAAAGLGGEQFF.

This clonotype came up a few times. This chain links TRBV7-2 with TRBJ1-3; 7 nucleotides match TRBD1. Germline values: CDR1 SGHTA, CDR2 FQGNSA. CDR3 length: 15 residues. J was trimmed by 4 bases and V by 5 bases; bases with no gene match: 8. CDR3 DNA: TGTGCCAGCAGCCCTAGGGGACAGCCCGGAAACACCATATATTTT. It encodes CASSPRGQPGNTIYF. Using reference TRBV7-2 and TRBJ1-3 for the parts outside the CDR3, the full variable domain is GAGVSQSPSNKVTEKGKDVELRCDPISGHTALYWYRQSLGQGLEFLIYFQGNSAPDKSGLPSDRFSAERTGGSVSTLTIQRTQQEDSAVYLCASSPRGQPGNTIYFGEGSWLTVV.

The chain employs TRBV28 and TRBJ1-4, with 7 bases fitting TRBD1. This CDR3 comprises 14 residues. J gave up 3 bases and V 6 bases, and 4 bases lay outside the gene matches. Germline loops: CDR1 MDHEN, CDR2 SYDVKM. The CDR3 loop is CASRETGSNEKLFF. The CDR3 region has the DNA TGTGCCAGCAGGGAGACAGGGTCTAATGAAAAACTGTTTTTT. The full variable domain, its missing parts supplied by reference TRBV28 and TRBJ1-4, is DVKVTQSSRYLVKRTGEKVFLECVQDMDHENMFWYRQDPGLGLRLIYFSYDVKMKEKGDIPEGYSVSREKKERFSLILESASTNQTSMYLCASRETGSNEKLFFGSGTQLSVL.

This clonotype was counted between two and nine times. The genes are TRBV6-1 and TRBJ2-3; 11 bases are shared with TRBD2. This CDR3 contains 15 residues. Trimming cost V 9 bases and J 3 bases; bases outside gene matches: 8. CDR1 is MNHNS and CDR2 is SASEGT in the germline V gene. This CDR3 is CASGTSGAGTDTQYF. Here the CDR3 DNA reads TGTGCCAGTGGGACTAGCGGTGCTGGGACAGATACGCAGTATTTT.

This clonotype showed up just a few times. The chain employs TRBV18 and TRBJ2-7; D tentatively reads TRBD1 or TRBD2 (5 bases each). This CDR3 is built from 15 residues. V was cut by 1 base and J by 1 base, with 11 bases left in between. Germline CDR1 is KGHSH and CDR2 is LQKENI. CDR3 amino acids: CASSPLGTGSYEQYF. Here the CDR3 DNA reads TGTGCCAGCTCACCACTTGGGACGGGATCCTACGAGCAGTACTTC.

The chain is built from TRBV11-2 and TRBJ1-1; no firm D call. Trimming removed 3 bases at V and 7 bases at J, with 21 bases between. The CDR3 covers 16 residues. CDR1 and CDR2 from the germline V gene are SGHAT and FQNNGV. The CDR3 bases are TGTGCCAGCAGCTTCGGCCGCACGTGGGGTATTGGTGAAGCTTTCTTT. Translating it yields CASSFGRTWGIGEAFF.

This clonotype has more than one count but fewer than ten. The chain couples TRBV29-1 to TRBJ1-2; D gene uncertain. Germline CDR1 and CDR2: SQVTM and ANQGSEA. The CDR3 runs to 13 residues. The V end was cut by 1 base, the J end by 3 bases, with 9 bases between. The CDR3 loop is CSVEAEVYYGYTF. The CDR3 coding sequence is TGCAGCGTTGAAGCGGAGGTCTACTATGGCTACACCTTC.

This clonotype occurred many times. The chain combines TRBV18 with TRBJ2-7, with 9 bases that match TRBD1. The length of the CDR3 is 15 residues. CDR1 and CDR2 from the germline V gene are KGHSH and LQKENI. Trimming removed 3 bases from V and 4 bases from J; junction bases left unmatched: 7. The CDR3 DNA reads TGTGCCAGCTCACCGGGACAGGGTTTTCGGTACGAGCAGTACTTC. It is translated as CASSPGQGFRYEQYF. The full variable domain, in which reference TRBV18 and TRBJ2-7 provide the parts outside the CDR3, is NAGVMQNPRHLVRRRGQEARLRCSPMKGHSHVYWYRQLPEEGLKFMVYLQKENIIDESGMPKERFSAEFPKEGPSILRIQQVVRGDSAAYFCASSPGQGFRYEQYFGPGTRLTVT.

The V call is TRBV11-2, the J call TRBJ1-5; D remains ambiguous. Germline loops: CDR1 SGHAT, CDR2 FQNNGV. This CDR3 is 14 amino acids long. Trimming removed 5 bases at V and 2 bases at J, with 10 bases between. The CDR3 loop reads CASSVRIGNQPQHF. Here the CDR3 DNA reads TGTGCCAGCAGCGTTAGAATTGGCAATCAGCCCCAGCATTTT. Looking up the rest from reference TRBV11-2 and TRBJ1-5 gives the full variable domain: EAGVAQSPRYKIIEKRQSVAFWCNPISGHATLYWYQQILGQGPKLLIQFQNNGVVDDSQLPKDRFSAERLKGVDSTLKIQPAKLEDSAVYLCASSVRIGNQPQHFGDGTRLSIL.

Here the CDR3 DNA reads TGTGCCAGCTCACCACTCGGACTAGCGGGAACGAGCAATGAGCAGTTCTTC. It yields the protein CASSPLGLAGTSNEQFF. The chain has TRBV18 and TRBJ2-1, with 12 bases identical to TRBD2. The CDR3 consists of 17 residues. V lost 1 base and J lost 6; bases outside the gene matches: 7. Per germline, CDR1 KGHSH and CDR2 LQKENI.

The V gene is TRBV4-2, the J gene TRBJ1-6; D is unclear. This CDR3 has 13 residues. CDR1 LGHNA and CDR2 YNFKEQ come from the germline V gene. Trimming removed 0 bases at V and 7 bases at J, with 4 bases between. The CDR3 protein is CASSQDFNSPLHF. The CDR3 DNA reads as TGTGCCAGCAGCCAAGACTTCAATTCACCCCTCCACTTT.

J is TRBJ2-3 and V is TRBV7-9; D is possibly TRBD2 (6 bases). Trimming removed 4 bases at V and 0 bases at J, with 17 bases between. This CDR3 spans 17 amino acids. Germline CDR1 and CDR2: SEHNR and FQNEAQ (reference sequence). CDR3 bases: TGTGCCAGCAGCTCCCCCCCGGGGGACTCGAGCACAGATACGCAGTATTTT. Protein: CASSSPPGDSSTDTQYF.